These 28 T cell receptor beta chains originate from one sample sequenced in a study of sequential checkpoint blockade in melanoma. Treatment defined: randomized to nivolumab then ipilimumab (arm A) or the reverse (arm B). Produced via immunoSEQ multiplex PCR; TCRdb's table is partial and in-frame only. The sample shows more than 2,500 clones, about a fifth of them seen only once. Sample: tumor tissue (inferred from file names), taken from a patient given nivolumab and ipilimumab in sequence. Every receptor here comes from a human donor with melanoma.

This clone was seen only a few times. The chain is built from TRBV6-8 and TRBJ2-3; 12 bases fit TRBD2. The germline V gene has CDR1 MNHGY and CDR2 SAAAGT. The CDR3 runs to 16 residues. Losses at the gene ends were 6 bases for V and 2 bases for J; bases not matched to a gene: 6. This CDR3 reads CASRRLAGAFTDTQYF. In DNA form, the CDR3 reads TGTGCCAGCAGACGACTAGCGGGAGCCTTCACAGATACGCAGTATTTT.

This clone was seen a single time. The chain joins TRBV5-1 to TRBJ1-2; D perhaps matches TRBD1 (5 bases). The CDR3 is 17 amino acids. CDR1 and CDR2 (germline): SGHRS, YFSETQ. The V end was cut by 4 bases, the J end by 2 bases, with 21 bases between. CDR3 sequence (DNA): TGCGCCAGCAGCCCTGGGGCAGGCGAACTGACAAACTATGGCTACACCTTC. This translates into CASSPGAGELTNYGYTF. The full variable domain, with the rest looked up from reference TRBV5-1 and TRBJ1-2, is KAGVTQTPRYLIKTRGQQVTLSCSPISGHRSVSWYQQTPGQGLQFLFEYFSETQRNKGNFPGRFSGRQFSNSRSEMNVSTLELGDSALYLCASSPGAGELTNYGYTFGSGTRLTVV.

This clone was counted only a few times. The chain is built from TRBV25-1 and TRBJ2-3; D might be TRBD2 (6 bases). V lost 5 bases to trimming and J lost 0 bases, with 9 bases between them. CDR3 length: 14 amino acids. Germline loops: CDR1 MGHDK, CDR2 SYGVNS. DNA for the CDR3: TGTGCCAGCAGTCGGCGGGGTAGCACAGATACGCAGTATTTT. It specifies CASSRRGSTDTQYF.

The chain joins TRBV5-1 to TRBJ1-1; D is unresolved. Trimming took 2 bases from V and 1 from J, leaving 12 bases between them. Per germline, CDR1 SGHRS and CDR2 YFSETQ. This CDR3 is built from 15 residues. The CDR3 protein is CASSFVGSGNTEAFF. In DNA form, the CDR3 reads TGCGCCAGCAGCTTCGTGGGCAGCGGGAACACTGAAGCTTTCTTT.

This clone qualifies as medium-sized (0.01 to 0.1%). This chain connects TRBV11-3 to TRBJ1-1, with TRBD1 identical over 9 bases. The CDR3 is 16 amino acids. V was clipped by 3 bases and J by 4 bases; unmatched bases: 9. Looked up from germline, CDR1 is SGHNT and CDR2 is YENEEA. This CDR3 is CASSLAVRTGATEAFF. DNA for the CDR3: TGTGCCAGCAGCTTGGCCGTTAGGACAGGGGCCACTGAAGCTTTCTTT.

This clone has more than one count but fewer than ten. The chain links TRBV6-8 to TRBJ2-7, with TRBD2 matching 11 bases. V lost 5 bases and J lost 0; bases outside the gene matches: 3. CDR1 and CDR2 from the germline V gene are MNHGY and SAAAGT. This CDR3 comprises 15 residues. The CDR3: CASSATSGTSYEQYF. CDR3 nucleotides: TGTGCCAGCAGTGCGACTAGCGGGACCTCCTACGAGCAGTACTTC.

This chain connects TRBV6-8 to TRBJ1-2; a possible D gene is TRBD1 (5 bases). CDR1 MNHGY and CDR2 SAAAGT come from the germline V gene. The CDR3 sequence is 14 residues long. V was pared by 7 bases and J by 2 bases, with 14 bases between. The CDR3 bases are TGTGCCAGCACCCCGGGGCCGCGCAACTATGGCTACACCTTC. Translating gives CASTPGPRNYGYTF.

This clone was counted many times. The chain combines TRBV11-3 with TRBJ2-7, with TRBD1 matching 9 bases. The CDR3 has 14 amino acids. With V trimmed by 3 bases and J by 3 bases, 3 bases remained unmatched. Germline V gene lookup returns CDR1 SGHNT and CDR2 YENEEA. CDR3 in DNA: TGTGCCAGCAGCTTGGACAGGGGAGGCTACGAGCAGTACTTC. Translating it yields CASSLDRGGYEQYF.

The rearrangement uses TRBV27 and TRBJ1-1; no clear D gene. Germline V lookup: CDR1 MNHEY, CDR2 SMNVEV (reference sequence). The CDR3 has 15 residues. V was trimmed by 0 bases and J by 0 bases, leaving 8 bases between them. The CDR3 DNA reads TGTGCCAGCAGTTTATCAGGGCAGCTGAACACTGAAGCTTTCTTT. Protein sequence: CASSLSGQLNTEAFF.

The chain links TRBV18 to TRBJ1-1, with D perhaps matching TRBD1 (6 bases). The CDR3 consists of 17 residues. Trimming took off 1 base at V and 4 bases at J, with 19 bases between the two ends. The germline gives CDR1 KGHSH, CDR2 LQKENI. The CDR3 is CASSPRWVPGDFTEAFF. The CDR3 nucleotides read TGTGCCAGCTCACCACGGTGGGTTCCAGGGGATTTCACTGAAGCTTTCTTT.

By share, this clone ranks as medium-sized. The chain joins TRBV9 to TRBJ1-2; the D is unclear. This CDR3 is built from 12 residues. V was trimmed by 7 bases and J by 6 bases, leaving 13 bases between them. The germline V gene encodes CDR1 SGDLS and CDR2 YYNGEE. CDR3 bases: TGTGCCAGCCGGGCCCAAGAGGATGGCTACACCTTC. It specifies CASRAQEDGYTF.

There are many counts of this clone. The chain joins TRBV11-3 to TRBJ1-1; 8 positions match TRBD1. The junction had 10 bases not matched to a gene; V was cut back by 2 bases and J by 5 bases. The CDR3 sequence is 16 residues long. In germline, CDR1 is SGHNT, CDR2 YENEEA. The CDR3 region is CASSLQPGGGRTEAFF. CDR3 nucleotide sequence: TGTGCCAGCAGCTTACAACCAGGGGGCGGTAGGACTGAAGCTTTCTTT.

The genes are TRBV6-8 and TRBJ2-2; 7 nucleotides agree with TRBD1. The V gene end was trimmed by 4 bases and the J gene end by 7 bases; junction bases not matched to a gene: 9. This CDR3 region has 15 residues. Germline V gives CDR1 MNHGY, CDR2 SAAAGT. CDR3 sequence: CASSSLTGSVGELFF. Written as DNA, the CDR3 is TGTGCCAGCAGTTCCTTGACAGGGTCGGTCGGGGAGCTGTTTTTT.

This clone was seen a handful of times. The junction and the germline gene differ at one end; a read error may be behind it. The CDR3 spells CAISGTANTGELFF. CDR3 nucleotides: TGTGCCATCAGTGGGACAGCGAACACCGGGGAGCTGTTTTTT. The chain links TRBV6-8 to TRBJ2-2, with 7 bases lining up with TRBD1. There are 14 residues in the CDR3. The germline V gene encodes CDR1 MNHGY and CDR2 SAAAGT.

Only a few counts were recorded for this clone. V usage is TRBV28 and J usage is TRBJ2-7; D is unclear. This CDR3 spans 13 amino acids. The V gene lost 6 bases and the J gene lost 3 bases, with 12 bases spanning the gap. The germline V gene has CDR1 MDHEN and CDR2 SYDVKM. CDR3 bases: TGTGCCAGCAGCCCTCCAGTGAACTACGAGCAGTACTTC. Amino acid sequence: CASSPPVNYEQYF.

This chain uses TRBV5-1 with TRBJ2-7; 10 bases are a match to TRBD2. The germline V gene has CDR1 SGHRS and CDR2 YFSETQ. The CDR3 covers 17 residues. The V and J ends lost 0 bases and 0 bases, in that order; junction bases with no gene match: 6. The CDR3 DNA follows: TGCGCCAGCAGCTTGGGTGCTAGCGGGAGCCGCTCCTACGAGCAGTACTTC. Translated, it gives CASSLGASGSRSYEQYF.

This sequence joins TRBV5-1 and TRBJ2-1, with D tentatively TRBD1 (7 bases). With 5 bases removed from V and 5 bases from J, the gap between germline ends came to 14 bases. The CDR3 consists of 14 residues. Germline assignment: CDR1 SGHRS and CDR2 YFSETQ. The CDR3 loop is CASRSQGEDNEQFF. Here the CDR3 DNA reads TGCGCCAGCAGGAGCCAGGGGGAGGACAATGAGCAGTTCTTC. The full variable domain, with the rest looked up from reference TRBV5-1 and TRBJ2-1, is KAGVTQTPRYLIKTRGQQVTLSCSPISGHRSVSWYQQTPGQGLQFLFEYFSETQRNKGNFPGRFSGRQFSNSRSEMNVSTLELGDSALYLCASRSQGEDNEQFFGPGTRLTVL.

A few counts support this clone. The chain joins TRBV9 to TRBJ2-3; no definite D call. The CDR3 is 16 residues long. V lost 0 bases to trimming and J lost 0 bases, with 11 bases between them. Per the germline V gene, CDR1 is SGDLS and CDR2 is YYNGEE. This chain's CDR3 is CASSVGVEISTDTQYF. CDR3 DNA: TGTGCCAGCAGCGTAGGTGTAGAGATTAGCACAGATACGCAGTATTTT.

This clone was counted only a few times. The chain recombines TRBV9 with TRBJ2-2; no firm D call. The CDR3 has 17 residues. The germline V and J ends were trimmed by 0 bases and 2 bases, with 14 bases remaining between them. Germline loops: CDR1 SGDLS, CDR2 YYNGEE. The DNA for the CDR3 is TGTGCCAGCAGCGTAGGACCCCGACCTGATAACACCGGGGAGCTGTTTTTT. Translation gives CASSVGPRPDNTGELFF.

This chain connects TRBV9 to TRBJ2-3, with D tentatively TRBD1 or TRBD2 (5 bases each). The germline gives CDR1 SGDLS, CDR2 YYNGEE. Trimming cost V 6 bases and J 1 base, with 15 bases left between them. The CDR3 sequence is 15 residues long. CDR3: CASTSRDRRTDTQYF. CDR3 nucleotide sequence: TGTGCCAGCACGTCCAGGGACCGGCGCACAGATACGCAGTATTTT.

The chain combines TRBV6-8 with TRBJ2-1, with D tentatively TRBD2 (6 bases). Germline CDR1 reads MNHGY; CDR2 reads SAAAGT. The CDR3 is 13 residues long. The V gene lost 4 bases and the J gene lost 7 bases, with 11 bases spanning the gap. In DNA, the CDR3 is TGTGCCAGCAGTTCAATTAGCGGAAATGAGCAGTTCTTC. Residues: CASSSISGNEQFF.

At least ten counts were recorded for this clone. The chain joins TRBV11-3 to TRBJ2-5; weak D call: TRBD2 (7 bases). CDR1 is SGHNT and CDR2 is YENEEA in the germline V gene. The CDR3 has 14 residues. The ends were cut back, 5 bases at V and 5 bases at J, with 15 bases in the middle. CDR3 in amino acids: CASSVTGRGETQYF. As DNA, the CDR3 is TGTGCCAGCAGCGTAACAGGGAGGGGGGAGACCCAGTACTTC. The variable domain in full, with the rest retrieved from reference TRBV11-3 and TRBJ2-5, is EAGVVQSPRYKIIEKKQPVAFWCNPISGHNTLYWYLQNLGQGPELLIRYENEEAVDDSQLPKDRFSAERLKGVDSTLKIQPAELGDSAVYLCASSVTGRGETQYFGPGTRLLVL.

The gene calls are TRBV19 and TRBJ1-6; possible D gene TRBD1, 5 bases. CDR3 length: 15 residues. The germline V gene has CDR1 LNHDA and CDR2 SQIVND (reference sequence). Trimming cost V 4 bases and J 9 bases, with 16 bases left between them. In nucleotides, the CDR3 is TGTGCCAGTAGTACCGTCCAGGGAGAGTCTTCACCCCTCCACTTT. It yields the protein CASSTVQGESSPLHF.

This clone is classed as medium-sized. This chain uses TRBV30 with TRBJ1-1, with D tentatively TRBD1 (5 bases). This CDR3 has 14 residues. The V and J ends lost 3 bases and 5 bases respectively, with 16 bases between them. Germline V gene data show CDR1 as GTSNPN and CDR2 as SVGIG (reference sequence). The CDR3 here is CAWSLTRGSTEAFF. CDR3 nucleotide sequence: TGTGCCTGGAGCCTGACAAGGGGATCAACTGAAGCTTTCTTT.

This clone was recorded a few times. The chain uses TRBV28 and TRBJ1-2; a possible D gene is TRBD1 (6 bases). The germline gives CDR1 MDHEN, CDR2 SYDVKM. The CDR3 spans 15 residues. The V and J ends lost 6 bases and 3 bases respectively, with 17 bases between them. The DNA of the CDR3 is TGTGCCAGCAGCCGGACAGTCCTGGCGGACTATGGCTACACCTTC. Its translation: CASSRTVLADYGYTF.

This clone appeared many times. This chain joins TRBV11-3 and TRBJ2-5; TRBD2 agrees at 16 bases. The CDR3 length is 18 residues. J gave up 4 bases and V 5 bases, and 10 bases lay outside the gene matches. In germline, CDR1 is SGHNT, CDR2 YENEEA. CDR3 in DNA: TGTGCCAGCAGCCCCCCCCAAGGGACTAGCGGGGGGGTAGAGACCCAGTACTTC. Translation gives CASSPPQGTSGGVETQYF.

This clone was picked up a small number of times. The chain combines TRBV6-8 with TRBJ1-4; 10 bases are a match to TRBD1. V dropped 6 bases and J dropped 7; count of bases not matched to a gene: 8. The CDR3 length is 15 residues. Germline CDR1 is MNHGY and CDR2 is SAAAGT. The CDR3 sequence: CASSEPGQGTEKLFF. In DNA, the CDR3 is TGTGCCAGCAGCGAGCCGGGACAGGGGACTGAAAAACTGTTTTTT.

In nucleotides, the CDR3 is TGTGCCAGCAGCTCCGGACAGGGGGGGAGTGAAAAACTGTTTTTT. Its protein is CASSSGQGGSEKLFF. The chain carries TRBV9 and TRBJ1-4; 10 bases are shared with TRBD1. The CDR3 is 15 amino acids. The junction had 7 bases not matched to a gene; V was cut back by 4 bases and J by 7 bases. Looked up from germline, CDR1 is SGDLS and CDR2 is YYNGEE.